The 26 T cell receptor beta chains in this list originate from one sample, sequenced in a study of T cells after posttransplantation cyclophosphamide. Sequencing was performed with immunoSEQ multiplex PCR; in TCRdb, only in-frame clones are kept and a portion is missing. The sample lists roughly 18,000 clones; 75% to 90% were seen once. The sample consisted of memory CD4+ T cells sorted from blood. The receptors stem from a man in his thirties or forties in good health and a related stem cell transplant donor.

The chain couples TRBV15 to TRBJ1-6; no definite D call. The CDR3 extends over 15 amino acids. From germline, CDR1 is LNHNV and CDR2 YYDKDF (reference sequence). V lost 5 bases and J 7 bases, leaving 15 bases between the germline ends. CDR3 loop: CATSFRRTGNSPLHF. The CDR3 bases are TGTGCCACCAGCTTCAGAAGGACGGGGAATTCACCCCTCCACTTT.

The V call is TRBV7-3, the J call TRBJ2-1, with no clear D. Germline assignment: CDR1 SGHTA and CDR2 FQGTGA. Trimming took 1 base from V and 8 from J, leaving 6 bases between them. This CDR3 spans 12 amino acids. The CDR3 coding sequence is TGTGCCAGCAGCTTAAGTTCGGATGAGCAGTTCTTC. Protein: CASSLSSDEQFF.

This clone was seen once. Here the CDR3 reads CASSEAWRGGKETQYF. CDR3 in DNA: TGTGCCAGCAGTGAAGCGTGGCGGGGGGGCAAAGAGACCCAGTACTTC. The rearrangement uses TRBV2 and TRBJ2-5; 9 positions agree with TRBD2. After removal of 0 bases from V and 3 bases from J, the junction contained 5 bases not matched to a gene. The CDR3 extends over 16 amino acids. The germline CDR1 and CDR2 sequences are SNHLY and FYNNEI.

V and J are TRBV6-1 and TRBJ1-4, with D possibly TRBD1 on 5 matching bases. The CDR3 extends over 16 amino acids. Germline V lookup: CDR1 MNHNS, CDR2 SASEGT. V dropped 3 bases and J dropped 8 bases, with 19 bases sitting between them. CDR3 nucleotide sequence: TGTGCCAGCAGTGACCCTAGGAAGGGGCTGGGGGAAAAACTGTTTTTT. Encoded protein: CASSDPRKGLGEKLFF.

The V and J genes are TRBV11-3 and TRBJ2-2; a possible D gene is TRBD1 (6 bases). V shed 5 bases and J shed 1 base, with 8 bases lying between them. Germline V gene sequence: CDR1 SGHNT, CDR2 YENEEA. CDR3 length: 14 amino acids. The CDR3 is CASSPTGNTGELFF. The CDR3, as DNA: TGTGCCAGCAGCCCGACAGGGAACACCGGGGAGCTGTTTTTT. Variable domain in full (rest from reference TRBV11-3 and TRBJ2-2): EAGVVQSPRYKIIEKKQPVAFWCNPISGHNTLYWYLQNLGQGPELLIRYENEEAVDDSQLPKDRFSAERLKGVDSTLKIQPAELGDSAVYLCASSPTGNTGELFFGEGSRLTVL.

This sequence joins TRBV2 and TRBJ2-7; TRBD1 matches at 7 bases. CDR3 size: 13 residues. Trimming at V came to 5 bases and at J to 3 bases, leaving 4 bases not matched to a gene. The germline gives CDR1 SNHLY, CDR2 FYNNEI. The CDR3 region has the DNA TGTGCCAGCAGTAGACAGGGCGGCTACGAGCAGTACTTC. Its translation is CASSRQGGYEQYF.

This clone was recorded a few times. The V call is TRBV11-2, the J call TRBJ1-1; D not resolved. CDR1 is SGHAT, CDR2 FQNNGV, per germline. V lost 0 bases to trimming and J lost 5 bases, with 16 bases between them. This CDR3 comprises 16 residues. CDR3 amino acids: CASSLDFGIRRTEAFF. The CDR3 bases are TGTGCCAGCAGCTTAGATTTCGGTATAAGGAGGACTGAAGCTTTCTTT.

This chain connects TRBV10-3 to TRBJ1-2, with 9 bases fitting TRBD1. Germline CDR1 is ENHRY and CDR2 is SYGVKD. The ends lost 6 bases at V and 4 bases at J; junction bases unmatched: 6. The CDR3 covers 14 residues. The CDR3 loop is CAIRRTGATYGYTF. The CDR3 DNA sequence: TGTGCCATCAGGAGGACAGGGGCAACCTATGGCTACACCTTC.

This clone was counted once. J is TRBJ2-5 and V is TRBV18; D uncertain. The CDR3 has 12 amino acids. V lost 6 bases, J lost 2 bases, and 7 bases lay in between. Germline V gene lookup returns CDR1 KGHSH and CDR2 LQKENI. Here the CDR3 DNA reads TGTGCCAGCTCCCCCGGGCAAGAGACCCAGTACTTC. Translation gives CASSPGQETQYF.

The gene calls are TRBV19 and TRBJ1-1, with TRBD1 as a possible D gene (5 bases). The V end lost 7 bases, the J end lost 5 bases, and 26 bases lay between the germline ends. In germline, CDR1 is LNHDA, CDR2 SQIVND (reference sequence). The CDR3 sequence is 17 residues long. The CDR3 DNA sequence: TGTGCCAGTACCCCAAAGGGGACTCTGGGCCCGGAAACTGAAGCTTTCTTT. Translation gives CASTPKGTLGPETEAFF.

The chain has TRBV9 and TRBJ2-1, with D possibly TRBD1 on 6 matching bases. Per the germline V gene, CDR1 is SGDLS and CDR2 is YYNGEE. This CDR3 has 15 amino acids. The V and J ends lost 4 bases and 7 bases respectively, with 18 bases between them. The CDR3 here is CASSREGQQGNEQFF. Here the CDR3 DNA reads TGTGCCAGCAGCCGTGAAGGACAGCAGGGGAATGAGCAGTTCTTC.

The CDR3 loop reads CASSFGLWSVSNTGELFF. The CDR3 nucleotides read TGCGCCAGCAGCTTTGGGCTCTGGTCGGTTTCGAACACCGGGGAGCTGTTTTTT. This sequence joins TRBV5-1 and TRBJ2-2; no clear D. Germline V CDR1 and CDR2: SGHRS, YFSETQ. V lost 2 bases and J lost 0, with 17 bases in between. The CDR3 sequence is 18 residues long.

The chain joins TRBV21-1 to TRBJ2-3; the table's D call, TRBD2, has no DNA check behind it. TRBV21-1 is a known pseudogene. This CDR3 is built from 19 residues. The CDR3 DNA reads as TGTGCCAGCAGGTCAATCTATCCCCTTGCGGGGGGACCCACAGATACGCAGTATTTT. This encodes CASRSIYPLAGGPTDTQYF.

V usage is TRBV14 and J usage is TRBJ1-3, with 9 bases that match TRBD1. Germline V lookup: CDR1 SGHDN, CDR2 FVKESK. Trimming at V came to 2 bases and at J to 0 bases, leaving 14 bases not matched to a gene. This CDR3 contains 20 residues. CDR3 sequence: CASSQITGTGRLRSGNTIYF. In DNA, the CDR3 is TGTGCCAGCAGCCAAATAACCGGGACAGGGAGACTTCGCTCTGGAAACACCATATATTTT.

This chain connects TRBV7-3 to TRBJ1-2; a weak D match, TRBD1 (5 bases). This CDR3 is 14 amino acids long. Looked up from germline, CDR1 is SGHTA and CDR2 is FQGTGA. The germline V and J ends were trimmed by 0 bases and 4 bases, with 9 bases remaining between them. The CDR3 is CASSLTGAGYGYTF. The CDR3 nucleotides are TGTGCCAGCAGCTTAACTGGGGCCGGCTATGGCTACACCTTC.

The genes are TRBV5-1 and TRBJ2-5; D perhaps matches TRBD2 (6 bases). This CDR3 is built from 13 residues. The V gene lost 2 bases and the J gene lost 5 bases, with 10 bases spanning the gap. Germline V CDR1 and CDR2: SGHRS, YFSETQ. The CDR3 nucleotides read TGCGCCAGCAGCTTTGGGACTCGGGAGACCCAGTACTTC. Translation: CASSFGTRETQYF. The full variable domain, with the rest looked up from reference TRBV5-1 and TRBJ2-5, is KAGVTQTPRYLIKTRGQQVTLSCSPISGHRSVSWYQQTPGQGLQFLFEYFSETQRNKGNFPGRFSGRQFSNSRSEMNVSTLELGDSALYLCASSFGTRETQYFGPGTRLLVL.

The rearrangement uses TRBV6-1 and TRBJ1-6, with D possibly TRBD1 on 6 matching bases. V lost 6 bases, J lost 6 bases, and 9 bases lay in between. The CDR3 is 13 amino acids. Germline V lookup: CDR1 MNHNS, CDR2 SASEGT. CDR3 sequence (DNA): TGTGCCAGCAGGAAGGACAGTAATTCACCCCTCCACTTT. It codes for CASRKDSNSPLHF.

The sample holds one count of this clone. The chain links TRBV18 to TRBJ2-3; TRBD2 aligns across 11 bases. Germline loops: CDR1 KGHSH, CDR2 LQKENI. This CDR3 is 18 amino acids long. Germline trimming cut 6 bases from V and 1 base from J; bases unmatched to any gene: 12. CDR3 amino acids: CASSETSGEFDGTDTQYF. The CDR3 coding sequence is TGTGCCAGCTCGGAGACTAGCGGGGAGTTCGACGGCACAGATACGCAGTATTTT.

This clone came up once. This sequence joins TRBV7-9 and TRBJ2-1; TRBD2 aligns across 14 bases. Germline values: CDR1 SEHNR, CDR2 FQNEAQ (reference sequence). V dropped 1 base and J dropped 0; count of bases not matched to a gene: 5. The CDR3 loop spans 19 amino acids. In nucleotides, the CDR3 is TGTGCCAGCAGCTTAGTGGGACTAGCGGGGGAGGGCTCCTACAATGAGCAGTTCTTC. It codes for CASSLVGLAGEGSYNEQFF.

The J gene is TRBJ2-4, the V gene TRBV2; 8 nucleotides line up with TRBD1. V gave up 7 bases and J gave up 3 bases; unmatched junction bases: 8. Germline V gene sequence: CDR1 SNHLY, CDR2 FYNNEI. The CDR3 covers 15 residues. CDR3 protein: CASMGQVTVKNIQYF. CDR3 coding DNA: TGTGCCAGCATGGGACAGGTTACGGTCAAAAACATTCAGTACTTC.

The chain uses TRBV6-1 and TRBJ1-2; 9 bases map to TRBD1. Unmatched junction bases numbered 9, after V lost 4 bases and J lost 6 bases. The germline gives CDR1 MNHNS, CDR2 SASEGT. CDR3 length: 15 residues. CDR3 sequence: CASSAITGGEDGYTF. CDR3 bases: TGTGCCAGCAGTGCGATAACAGGGGGCGAGGATGGCTACACCTTC.

This sequence joins TRBV6-1 and TRBJ2-7; 8 bases match TRBD2. The CDR3 contains 15 residues. Trimming cost V 8 bases and J 1 base; bases outside gene matches: 10. Germline assignment: CDR1 MNHNS and CDR2 SASEGT. The CDR3 protein is CASRGGLTHSYEQYF. CDR3 bases: TGTGCCAGCCGGGGGGGATTGACACATTCCTACGAGCAGTACTTC.

V is TRBV5-1 and J is TRBJ2-5; a possible D gene is TRBD1 (6 bases). Looked up from germline, CDR1 is SGHRS and CDR2 is YFSETQ. The germline V and J ends were trimmed by 5 bases and 4 bases, with 18 bases remaining between them. This CDR3 has 15 amino acids. The CDR3 protein is CASSGTGTGIETQYF. CDR3 nucleotide sequence: TGCGCCAGCAGTGGCACAGGGACCGGGATAGAGACCCAGTACTTC.

This clone has just one count. CDR3 sequence reads: CATSRDPAGISGNTIYF. The CDR3 DNA sequence: TGTGCCACCAGCAGAGATCCGGCAGGGATCTCTGGAAACACCATATATTTT. The chain uses TRBV15 and TRBJ1-3; a weak D match, TRBD1 (5 bases). There are 17 residues in the CDR3. Germline CDR1 is LNHNV and CDR2 is YYDKDF (reference sequence). Trimming removed 0 bases at V and 0 bases at J, with 12 bases between.

The rearrangement joins TRBV27 to TRBJ1-1, with D hard to call. Germline V gene lookup returns CDR1 MNHEY and CDR2 SMNVEV (reference sequence). This CDR3 is built from 14 residues. The ends were cut back, 3 bases at V and 0 bases at J, with 8 bases in the middle. The CDR3 nucleotides read TGTGCCAGCAGTTTCACGCACATGAACACTGAAGCTTTCTTT. Translation: CASSFTHMNTEAFF.

The V gene is TRBV2, the J gene TRBJ2-7, with TRBD1 matching 8 bases. Trimming took 2 bases from V and 4 from J; bases not matched to a gene: 7. Germline V gene lookup returns CDR1 SNHLY and CDR2 FYNNEI. The CDR3 sequence is 15 residues long. Here the CDR3 reads CASSETGGKGYEQYF. The CDR3 DNA is TGTGCCAGCAGTGAAACAGGGGGTAAAGGGTACGAGCAGTACTTC.